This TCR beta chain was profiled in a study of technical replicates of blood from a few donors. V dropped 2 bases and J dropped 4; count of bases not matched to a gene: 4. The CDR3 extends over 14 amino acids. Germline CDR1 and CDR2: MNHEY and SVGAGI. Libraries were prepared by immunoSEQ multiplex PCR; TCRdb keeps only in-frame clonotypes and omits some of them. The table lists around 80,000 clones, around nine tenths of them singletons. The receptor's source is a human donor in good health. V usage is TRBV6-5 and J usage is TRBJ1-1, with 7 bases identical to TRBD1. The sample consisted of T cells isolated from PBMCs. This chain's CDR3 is CASSYAYRGTEAFF. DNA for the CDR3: TGTGCCAGCAGTTACGCTTACAGGGGCACTGAAGCTTTCTTT.